The rows below give T cell receptor beta chains drawn from one sample of a study of identical twins. TCRdb analysed the 5' RACE reads with MiXCR anew, one entry per CDR3 protein. Of approximately 630,000 distinct CDR3 sequences in the sample, 7% to 7.5% were seen once. These data were also reused for a study on yellow fever vaccine responses in identical twins.

The specimen sequenced was PBMCs. The receptors originated from a woman aged 18-30 years in good health. Both conserved end residues are part of each CDR3. The D gene is left open where the match is weak. Part of the rows lack a size; the others show once, few, many or a class for expanded clones.

NA | TRBJ2-5 | TRBV4-2 | TRBD2 | CASSQIAGGETQYF | TGTGCCAGCAGCCAAATAGCGGGCGGAGAGACCCAGTACTTC
few | TRBJ1-1 | TRBV7-9 | NA | CASSFGQIEAFF | TGTGCCAGCAGCTTTGGACAGATTGAAGCTTTCTTT
few | TRBJ2-7 | TRBV11-3 | NA | CASSFSGLGRKDYEQYF | TGTGCCAGCAGCTTTAGTGGTCTCGGACGGAAGGATTACGAGCAGTACTTC
many | TRBJ2-7 | TRBV4-1 | NA | CASSQEVLQNYEQYF | TGCGCCAGCAGCCAAGAAGTCTTACAAAACTACGAGCAGTACTTC
many | TRBJ2-3 | TRBV28 | NA | CASSFTGHTDTQYF | TGTGCCAGCAGTTTCACAGGACACACAGATACGCAGTATTTT
NA | TRBJ2-1 | TRBV24-1 | NA | CATSDSGLLGGGNEQFF | TGTGCCACCAGTGACAGCGGACTCCTCGGAGGGGGGAATGAGCAGTTCTTC
many | TRBJ2-3 | TRBV6-1 | TRBD2 | CASRRLAGANTQYF | TGTGCCAGCAGAAGACTAGCGGGGGCGAATACGCAGTATTTT
many | TRBJ2-5 | TRBV3-1 | NA | CASSEGKTQYF | TGTGCCAGCAGCGAAGGGAAGACCCAGTACTTC
few | TRBJ2-3 | TRBV5-1 | NA | CASSLRVMGTDTQYF | TGCGCCAGCAGCTTGCGGGTTATGGGCACAGATACGCAGTATTTT
many | TRBJ2-2 | TRBV11-2 | NA | CASSLIPQGGELFF | TGTGCCAGCAGCTTAATCCCTCAAGGCGGGGAGCTGTTTTTT
few | TRBJ1-4 | TRBV29-1 | NA | CSAGTSGEKLFF | TGCAGCGCAGGGACGTCAGGGGAAAAACTGTTTTTT
few | TRBJ2-2 | TRBV27 | NA | CASQHWEIYRNTGELFF | TGTGCCAGCCAACACTGGGAGATCTACCGGAACACCGGGGAGCTGTTTTTT
many | TRBJ2-5 | TRBV7-9 | NA | CASSSSQYF | TGTGCCAGCAGCTCCTCCCAGTACTTC
NA | TRBJ2-1 | TRBV2 | NA | CASSVQTYYNEQFF | TGTGCCAGCAGTGTTCAGACATACTACAATGAGCAGTTCTTC
few | TRBJ2-3 | TRBV29-1 | NA | CSVAGQSIRSDTQYF | TGCAGCGTTGCGGGGCAGTCCATCCGATCAGATACGCAGTATTTT
many | TRBJ2-5 | TRBV6-1 | TRBD2 | CASQIAWTSGPQVTQYF | TGTGCCAGCCAGATCGCCTGGACTAGCGGGCCTCAAGTGACCCAGTACTTC
few | TRBJ2-7 | TRBV28 | TRBD1 | CASARQGAYEQYF | TGTGCCAGCGCCAGGCAGGGGGCTTACGAGCAGTACTTC
few | TRBJ2-7 | TRBV2 | TRBD2 | CASIPSGGSYEQYF | TGTGCCAGCATACCTAGCGGGGGCTCCTACGAGCAGTACTTC
many | TRBJ2-1 | TRBV12-3/TRBV12-4 | NA | CASSFPQGSPPNEQFF | TGTGCCAGCAGTTTCCCCCAGGGGTCCCCCCCCAATGAGCAGTTCTTC
NA | TRBJ2-1 | TRBV7-2 | TRBD2 | CASSLGKGLAHREQFF | TGTGCCAGCAGCTTAGGAAAGGGACTAGCCCATCGGGAGCAGTTCTTC
few | TRBJ2-1 | TRBV3-1 | TRBD2 | CASSQVTSGNEQFF | TGTGCCAGCAGCCAAGTGACTAGCGGCAATGAGCAGTTCTTC
few | TRBJ2-5 | TRBV11-1 | TRBD1 | CASSVNRGPTETQYF | TGTGCCAGCAGCGTCAACAGGGGGCCCACAGAGACCCAGTACTTC